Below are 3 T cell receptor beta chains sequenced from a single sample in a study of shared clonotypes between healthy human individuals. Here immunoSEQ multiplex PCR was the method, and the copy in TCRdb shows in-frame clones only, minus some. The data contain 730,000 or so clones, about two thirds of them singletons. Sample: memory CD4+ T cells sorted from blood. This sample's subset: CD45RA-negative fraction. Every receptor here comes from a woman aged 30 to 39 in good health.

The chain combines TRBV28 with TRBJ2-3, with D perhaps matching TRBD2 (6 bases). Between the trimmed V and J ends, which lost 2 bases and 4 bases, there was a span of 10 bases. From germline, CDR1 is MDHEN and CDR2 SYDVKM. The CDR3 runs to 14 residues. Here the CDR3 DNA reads TGTGCCAGCAGTTTAGGAGGGAACGCAGATACGCAGTATTTT. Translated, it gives CASSLGGNADTQYF.

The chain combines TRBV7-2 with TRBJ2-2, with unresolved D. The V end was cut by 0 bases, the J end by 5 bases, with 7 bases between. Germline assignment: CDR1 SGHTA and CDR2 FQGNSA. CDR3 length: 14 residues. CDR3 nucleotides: TGTGCCAGCAGCTTAGCTGAAGGGACCGGGGAGCTGTTTTTT. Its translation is CASSLAEGTGELFF.

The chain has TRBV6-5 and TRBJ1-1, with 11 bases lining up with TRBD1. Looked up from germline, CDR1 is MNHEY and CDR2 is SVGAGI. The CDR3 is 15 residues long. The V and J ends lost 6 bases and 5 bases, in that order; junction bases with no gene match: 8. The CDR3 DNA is TGTGCCAGCAGACACGGACAGGGGGCGAGGACTGAAGCTTTCTTT. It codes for CASRHGQGARTEAFF.